This T cell receptor (beta chain) was observed in a study of response to subunit inactivated influenza vaccine. As regards this clonotype: The antigen is undetermined.

The CDR3 sequence is 16 residues long. Trimming stripped 2 bases from V and 5 bases from J, with 18 bases between. Germline V gene sequence: CDR1 SGHTA, CDR2 FQGNSA. TCRdb independently ran MiXCR on the RT-PCR reads; one entry per CDR3 protein. This sample has over 150,000 distinct CDR3 sequences, with about 11% found just once. Overall study results and limits: Few additional T cells are recruited per seasonal influenza vaccination, authors suggested.

The J gene is TRBJ2-5, the V gene TRBV7-2, with no clear D. This TCR was recovered from a man aged 45-69 years who received an inactivated influenza vaccine. Source: CD8+ T cells sorted from PBMCs, taken approximately 25 months after vaccination. This chain's CDR3 is CASSLSIYSHMETQYF. As DNA, the CDR3 is TGTGCCAGCAGCTTATCGATTTACTCTCATATGGAGACCCAGTACTTC.